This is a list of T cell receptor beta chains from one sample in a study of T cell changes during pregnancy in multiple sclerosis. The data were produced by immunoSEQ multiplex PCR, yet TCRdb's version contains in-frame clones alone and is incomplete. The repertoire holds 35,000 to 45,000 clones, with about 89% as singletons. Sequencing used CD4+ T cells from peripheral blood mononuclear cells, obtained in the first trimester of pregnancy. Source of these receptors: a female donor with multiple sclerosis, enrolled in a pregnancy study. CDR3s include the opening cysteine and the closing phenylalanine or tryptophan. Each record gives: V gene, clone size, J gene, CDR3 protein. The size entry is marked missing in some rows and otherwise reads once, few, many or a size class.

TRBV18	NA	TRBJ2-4	CASSQGFPKNIQYF
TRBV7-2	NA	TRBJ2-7	CASSHQLRLANSYEQYF
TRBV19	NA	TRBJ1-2	CASRATGAIYGYTF
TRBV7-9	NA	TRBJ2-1	CASSSSGKDNEQFF
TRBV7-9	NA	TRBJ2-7	CASSPLAYEQYF
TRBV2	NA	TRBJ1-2	CASSEDGTGGFGYTF
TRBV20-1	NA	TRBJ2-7	CSARLVEEQYF
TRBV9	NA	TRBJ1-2	CASSVEPQGRGYTF
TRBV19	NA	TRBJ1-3	CASSDRAFSGNTIYF
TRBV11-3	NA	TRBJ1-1	CASSHDSNTEAFF
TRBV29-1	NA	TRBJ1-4	CSASRLTGSNEKLFF
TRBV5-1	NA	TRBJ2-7	CASSLQGMSEQYF
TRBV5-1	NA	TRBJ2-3	CASRSTGDSTDTQYF
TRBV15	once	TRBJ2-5	CATKRGEVSQETQYF
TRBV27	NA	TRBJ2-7	CASSLGPGDPGEQYF
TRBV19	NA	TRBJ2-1	CASSTWGLRDEQFF
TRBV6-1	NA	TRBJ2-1	CATARDRGYNEQFF
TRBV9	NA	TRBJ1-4	CASSGSGTSNEKLFF
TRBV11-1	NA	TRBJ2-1	CASSLLAGGEQFF
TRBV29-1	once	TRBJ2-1	CSVATSTGGVNNEQFF
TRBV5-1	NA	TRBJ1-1	CASSLIPADTREAFF
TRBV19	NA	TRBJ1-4	CASSTGTAATNEKLFF
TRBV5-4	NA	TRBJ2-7	CASSRRSLLGDYEQYF
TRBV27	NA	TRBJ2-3	CASRSPRERRTDTQYF
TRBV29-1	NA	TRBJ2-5	CSVGDRGPETQYF
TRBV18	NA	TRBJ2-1	CASSPPAVWGYNEQFF
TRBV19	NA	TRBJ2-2	CASKREIGELFF
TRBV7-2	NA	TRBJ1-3	CASTPTTAILSGNTIYF
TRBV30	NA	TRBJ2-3	CAWSVLRLAGFSSSPDTQYF
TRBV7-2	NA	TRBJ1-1	CASSLRMRQGMNTEAFF
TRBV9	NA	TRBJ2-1	CASGLAGEGEQFF
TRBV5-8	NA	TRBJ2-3	CASSLWSNTQYF
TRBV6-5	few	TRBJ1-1	CASRQNTEAFF
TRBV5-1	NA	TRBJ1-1	CASSLGQGYTEAFF
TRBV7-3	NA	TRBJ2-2	CASSLGGATGELFF
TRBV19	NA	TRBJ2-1	CASSPFQAPSYNEQFF
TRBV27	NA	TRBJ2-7	CASSFWASGRAGVHEQYF
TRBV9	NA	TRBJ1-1	CASSAAGGPTEAFF
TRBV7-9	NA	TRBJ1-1	CASSLVRGPEAFF
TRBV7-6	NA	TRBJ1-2	CASSLDQAPYGYTF
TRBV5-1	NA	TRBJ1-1	CASSLEGVGNTEAFF